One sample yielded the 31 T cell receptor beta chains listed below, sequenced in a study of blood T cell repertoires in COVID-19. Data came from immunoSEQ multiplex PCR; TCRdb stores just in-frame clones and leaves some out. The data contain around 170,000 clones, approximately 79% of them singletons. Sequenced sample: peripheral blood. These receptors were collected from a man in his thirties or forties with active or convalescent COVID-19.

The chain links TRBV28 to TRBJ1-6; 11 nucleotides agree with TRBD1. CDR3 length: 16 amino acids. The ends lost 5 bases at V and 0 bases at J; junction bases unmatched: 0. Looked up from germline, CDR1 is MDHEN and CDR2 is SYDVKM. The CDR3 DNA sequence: TGTGCCAGCAGTGGGACAGGGGGCTCCTATAATTCACCCCTCCACTTT. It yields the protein CASSGTGGSYNSPLHF.

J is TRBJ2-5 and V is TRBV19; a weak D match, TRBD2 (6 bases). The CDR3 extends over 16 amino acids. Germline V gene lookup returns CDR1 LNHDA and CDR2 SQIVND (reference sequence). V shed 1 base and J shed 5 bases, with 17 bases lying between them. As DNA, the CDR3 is TGTGCCAGTAGTATAGGGGGAGGCGCGGGAAGGGAGACCCAGTACTTC. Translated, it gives CASSIGGGAGRETQYF.

CDR3 bases: TGTGCCAGCAGGGTAGGACAGCGTATTTATGGCTACACCTTC. This sequence encodes CASRVGQRIYGYTF. The rearrangement links TRBV6-6 to TRBJ1-2; D may be TRBD1 (6 bases). V was cut by 6 bases and J by 5 bases, with 16 bases left in between. Germline V CDR1 and CDR2: MNHNY, SVGAGI (reference sequence). The CDR3 contains 14 residues.

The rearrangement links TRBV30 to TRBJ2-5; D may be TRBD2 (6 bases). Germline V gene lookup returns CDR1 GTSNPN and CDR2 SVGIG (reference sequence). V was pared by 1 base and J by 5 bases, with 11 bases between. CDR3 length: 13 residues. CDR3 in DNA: TGTGCCTGGAGTGGGGGGGTAGTGGAGACCCAGTACTTC. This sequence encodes CAWSGGVVETQYF.

CDR3 bases: TGTGCTTCTCTTCCTCTCGACACGGACTCTGGAAACACCATATATTTT. It encodes CASLPLDTDSGNTIYF. V gene TRBV2 combines with J gene TRBJ1-3; no clear D gene. This CDR3 has 16 residues. Germline CDR1 is SNHLY and CDR2 is FYNNEI.

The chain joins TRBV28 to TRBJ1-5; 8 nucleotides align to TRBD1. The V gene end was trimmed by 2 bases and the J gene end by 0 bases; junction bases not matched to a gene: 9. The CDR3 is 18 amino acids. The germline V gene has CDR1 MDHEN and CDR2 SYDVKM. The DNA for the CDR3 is TGTGCCAGCAGTTTAGATGGCCTTCAGGGGGCTAGCAATCAGCCCCAGCATTTT. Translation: CASSLDGLQGASNQPQHF. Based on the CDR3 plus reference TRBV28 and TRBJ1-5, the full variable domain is DVKVTQSSRYLVKRTGEKVFLECVQDMDHENMFWYRQDPGLGLRLIYFSYDVKMKEKGDIPEGYSVSREKKERFSLILESASTNQTSMYLCASSLDGLQGASNQPQHFGDGTRLSIL.

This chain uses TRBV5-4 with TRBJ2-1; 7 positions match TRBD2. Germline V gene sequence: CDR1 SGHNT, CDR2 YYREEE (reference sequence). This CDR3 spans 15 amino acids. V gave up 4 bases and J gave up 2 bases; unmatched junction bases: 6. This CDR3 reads CASSPTGGTYNEQFF. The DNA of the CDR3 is TGTGCCAGCAGCCCCACGGGGGGAACCTACAATGAGCAGTTCTTC.

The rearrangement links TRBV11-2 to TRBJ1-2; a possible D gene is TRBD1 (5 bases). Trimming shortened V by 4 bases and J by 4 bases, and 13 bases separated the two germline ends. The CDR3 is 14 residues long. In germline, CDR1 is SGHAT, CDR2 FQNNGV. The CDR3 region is CASSSRGGSYGYTF. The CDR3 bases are TGTGCCAGCAGCTCCCGGGGGGGGAGCTATGGCTACACCTTC.

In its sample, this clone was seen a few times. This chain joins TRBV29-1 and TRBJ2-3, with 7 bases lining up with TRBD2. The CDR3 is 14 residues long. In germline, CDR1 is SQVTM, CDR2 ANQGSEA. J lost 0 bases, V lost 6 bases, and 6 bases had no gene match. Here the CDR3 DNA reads TGCAGCGTAACCGGGACTACTAGCACAGATACGCAGTATTTT. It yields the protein CSVTGTTSTDTQYF.

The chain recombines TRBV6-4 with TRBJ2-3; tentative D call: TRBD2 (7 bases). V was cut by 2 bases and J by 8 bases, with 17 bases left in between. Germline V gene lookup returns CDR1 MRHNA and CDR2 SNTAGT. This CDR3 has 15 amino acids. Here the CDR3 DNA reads TGTGCCAGCAGTGACGTGGCGGGGGCGGGAGTTACGCAGTATTTT. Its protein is CASSDVAGAGVTQYF.

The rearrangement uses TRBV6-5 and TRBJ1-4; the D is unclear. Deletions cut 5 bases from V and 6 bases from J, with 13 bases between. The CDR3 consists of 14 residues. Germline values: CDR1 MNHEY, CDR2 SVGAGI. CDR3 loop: CASSLTQTHEKLFF. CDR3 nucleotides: TGTGCCAGCAGTCTGACTCAAACACATGAAAAACTGTTTTTT.

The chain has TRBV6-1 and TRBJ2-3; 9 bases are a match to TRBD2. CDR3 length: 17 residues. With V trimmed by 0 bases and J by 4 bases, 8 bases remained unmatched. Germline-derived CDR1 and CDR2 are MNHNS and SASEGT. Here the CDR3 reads CASSEALPGTSSDTQYF. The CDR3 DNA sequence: TGTGCCAGCAGTGAAGCGCTCCCCGGGACTAGCTCAGATACGCAGTATTTT.

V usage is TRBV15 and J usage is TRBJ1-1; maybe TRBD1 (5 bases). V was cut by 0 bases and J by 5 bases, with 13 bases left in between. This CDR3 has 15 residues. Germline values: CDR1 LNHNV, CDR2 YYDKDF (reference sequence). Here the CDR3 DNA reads TGTGCCACCAGCAGAGATCGGGGGTCGGGGACTGAAGCTTTCTTT. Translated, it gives CATSRDRGSGTEAFF.

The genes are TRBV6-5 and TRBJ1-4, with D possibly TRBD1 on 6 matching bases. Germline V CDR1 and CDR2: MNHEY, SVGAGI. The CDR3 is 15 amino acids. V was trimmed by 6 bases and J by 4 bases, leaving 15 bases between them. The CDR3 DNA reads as TGTGCCAGCAGGGAGCGGACAGTTAATAATGAAAAACTGTTTTTT. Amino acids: CASRERTVNNEKLFF.

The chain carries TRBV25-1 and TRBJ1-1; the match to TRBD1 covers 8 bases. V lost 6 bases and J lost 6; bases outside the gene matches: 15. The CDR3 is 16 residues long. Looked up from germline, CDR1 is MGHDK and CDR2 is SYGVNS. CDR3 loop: CASSGLWDSGGPEAFF. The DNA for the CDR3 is TGTGCCAGCAGCGGACTCTGGGACTCAGGGGGCCCTGAAGCTTTCTTT.

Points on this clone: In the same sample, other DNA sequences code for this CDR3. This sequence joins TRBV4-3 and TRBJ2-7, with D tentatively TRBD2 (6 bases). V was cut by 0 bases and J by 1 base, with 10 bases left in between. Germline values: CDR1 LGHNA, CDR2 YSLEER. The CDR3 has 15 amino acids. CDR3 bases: TGCGCCAGCAGCCAAGATCGTGCGGGGTCCTACGAGCAGTACTTC. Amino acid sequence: CASSQDRAGSYEQYF.

CDR3 nucleotides: TGTGCCAGCAGGGACAGGGAATCTAATGAAAAACTGTTTTTT. Protein product: CASRDRESNEKLFF. The rearrangement uses TRBV28 and TRBJ1-4; 8 positions agree with TRBD1. V lost 6 bases and J lost 3; bases outside the gene matches: 3. There are 14 residues in the CDR3. Germline CDR1 is MDHEN and CDR2 is SYDVKM.

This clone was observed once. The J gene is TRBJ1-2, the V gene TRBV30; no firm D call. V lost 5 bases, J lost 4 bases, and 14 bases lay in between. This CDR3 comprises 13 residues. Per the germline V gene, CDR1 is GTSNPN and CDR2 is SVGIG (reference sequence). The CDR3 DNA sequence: TGTGCCTGGGGTCCGATGGGCTTCTATGGCTACACCTTC. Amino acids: CAWGPMGFYGYTF.

The CDR3 reads CASGQGFNQPQHF. In nucleotides, the CDR3 is TGTGCCAGCGGACAGGGATTCAATCAGCCCCAGCATTTT. The gene calls are TRBV6-5 and TRBJ1-5; 8 positions match TRBD1. V lost 8 bases to trimming and J lost 3 bases; unmatched junction nucleotides: 3. Per germline, CDR1 MNHEY and CDR2 SVGAGI. The CDR3 is 13 residues long.

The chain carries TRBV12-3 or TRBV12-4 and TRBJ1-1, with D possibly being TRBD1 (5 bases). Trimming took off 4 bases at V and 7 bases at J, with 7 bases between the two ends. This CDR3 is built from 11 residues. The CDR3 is CASSYTGEAFF. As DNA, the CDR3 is TGTGCCAGCAGTTACACAGGTGAAGCTTTCTTT.

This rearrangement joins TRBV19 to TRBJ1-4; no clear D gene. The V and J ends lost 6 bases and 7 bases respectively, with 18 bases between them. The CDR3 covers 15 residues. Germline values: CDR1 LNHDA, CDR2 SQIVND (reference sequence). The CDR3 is CASSLLGDRSEKLFF. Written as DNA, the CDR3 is TGTGCCAGTAGCTTACTTGGAGACCGCAGTGAAAAACTGTTTTTT.

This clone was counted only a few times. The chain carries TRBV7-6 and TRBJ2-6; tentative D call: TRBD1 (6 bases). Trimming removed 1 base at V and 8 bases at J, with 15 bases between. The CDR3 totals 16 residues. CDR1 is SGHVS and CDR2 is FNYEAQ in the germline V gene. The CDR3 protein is CASSLGQGTGSNVLTF. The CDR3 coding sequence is TGTGCCAGCAGCTTAGGTCAGGGGACGGGGTCCAACGTCCTGACTTTC.

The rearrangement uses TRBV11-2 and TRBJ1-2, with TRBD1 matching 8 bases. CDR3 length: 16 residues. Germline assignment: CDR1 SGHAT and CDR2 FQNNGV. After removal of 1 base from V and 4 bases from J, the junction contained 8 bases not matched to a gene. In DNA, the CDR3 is TGTGCCAGCAGCTTAGGGGATGGGGGGACAGGCTATGGCTACACCTTC. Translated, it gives CASSLGDGGTGYGYTF.

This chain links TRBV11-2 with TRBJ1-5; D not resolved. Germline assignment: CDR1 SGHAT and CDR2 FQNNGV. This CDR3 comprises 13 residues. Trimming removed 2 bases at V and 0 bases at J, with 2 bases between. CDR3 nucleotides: TGTGCCAGCAGCTTACATAGCAATCAGCCCCAGCATTTT. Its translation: CASSLHSNQPQHF. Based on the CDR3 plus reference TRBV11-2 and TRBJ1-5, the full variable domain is EAGVAQSPRYKIIEKRQSVAFWCNPISGHATLYWYQQILGQGPKLLIQFQNNGVVDDSQLPKDRFSAERLKGVDSTLKIQPAKLEDSAVYLCASSLHSNQPQHFGDGTRLSIL.

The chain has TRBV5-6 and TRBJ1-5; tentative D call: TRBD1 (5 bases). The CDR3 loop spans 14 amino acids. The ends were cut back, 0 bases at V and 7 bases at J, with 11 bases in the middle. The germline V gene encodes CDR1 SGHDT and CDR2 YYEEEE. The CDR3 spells CASSLGTHQQPQHF. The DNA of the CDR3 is TGTGCCAGCAGCTTGGGGACACACCAACAGCCCCAGCATTTT.

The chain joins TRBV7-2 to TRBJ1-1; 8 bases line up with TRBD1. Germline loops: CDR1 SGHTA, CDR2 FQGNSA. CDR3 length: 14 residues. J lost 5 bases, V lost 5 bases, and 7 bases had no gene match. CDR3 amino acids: CASSAQTGGTEAFF. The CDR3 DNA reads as TGTGCCAGCAGCGCCCAAACAGGGGGTACTGAAGCTTTCTTT.

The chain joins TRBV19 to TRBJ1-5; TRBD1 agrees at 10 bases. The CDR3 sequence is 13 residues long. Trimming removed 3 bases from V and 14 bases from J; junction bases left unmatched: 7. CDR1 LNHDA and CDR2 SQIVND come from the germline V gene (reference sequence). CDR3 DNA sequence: TGTGCCAGTAGTATGGACAGGGGGGGATTCGAGCATTTT. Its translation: CASSMDRGGFEHF. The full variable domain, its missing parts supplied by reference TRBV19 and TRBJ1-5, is DGGITQSPKYLFRKEGQNVTLSCEQNLNHDAMYWYRQDPGQGLRLIYYSQIVNDFQKGDIAEGYSVSREKKESFPLTVTSAQKNPTAFYLCASSMDRGGFEHFGDGTRLSIL.

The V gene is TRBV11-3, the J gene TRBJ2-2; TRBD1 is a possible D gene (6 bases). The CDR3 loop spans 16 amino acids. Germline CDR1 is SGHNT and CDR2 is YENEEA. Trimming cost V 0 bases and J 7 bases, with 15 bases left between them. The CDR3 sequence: CASSLDLGAAGGELFF. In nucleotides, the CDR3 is TGTGCCAGCAGCTTAGATCTGGGGGCCGCAGGCGGGGAGCTGTTTTTT.

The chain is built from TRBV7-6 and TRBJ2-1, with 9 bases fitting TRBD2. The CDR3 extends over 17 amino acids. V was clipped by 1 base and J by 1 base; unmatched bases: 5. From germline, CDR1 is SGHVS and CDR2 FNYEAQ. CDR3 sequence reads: CASSLEGGGVSYNEQFF. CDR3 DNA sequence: TGTGCCAGCAGCTTAGAAGGCGGGGGGGTGTCCTACAATGAGCAGTTCTTC.

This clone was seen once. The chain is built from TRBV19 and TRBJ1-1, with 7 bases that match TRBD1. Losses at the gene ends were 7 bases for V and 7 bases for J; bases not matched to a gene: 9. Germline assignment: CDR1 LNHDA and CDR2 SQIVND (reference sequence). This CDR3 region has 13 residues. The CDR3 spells CASTGQAVHEAFF. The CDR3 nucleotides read TGTGCCAGTACCGGACAGGCTGTCCATGAAGCTTTCTTT.

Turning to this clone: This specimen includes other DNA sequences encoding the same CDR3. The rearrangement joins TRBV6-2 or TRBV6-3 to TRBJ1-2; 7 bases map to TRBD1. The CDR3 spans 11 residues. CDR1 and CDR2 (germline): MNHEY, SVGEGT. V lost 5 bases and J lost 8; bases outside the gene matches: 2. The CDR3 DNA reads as TGTGCCAGCAGTGACAGGGACGGCTACACCTTC. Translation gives CASSDRDGYTF.